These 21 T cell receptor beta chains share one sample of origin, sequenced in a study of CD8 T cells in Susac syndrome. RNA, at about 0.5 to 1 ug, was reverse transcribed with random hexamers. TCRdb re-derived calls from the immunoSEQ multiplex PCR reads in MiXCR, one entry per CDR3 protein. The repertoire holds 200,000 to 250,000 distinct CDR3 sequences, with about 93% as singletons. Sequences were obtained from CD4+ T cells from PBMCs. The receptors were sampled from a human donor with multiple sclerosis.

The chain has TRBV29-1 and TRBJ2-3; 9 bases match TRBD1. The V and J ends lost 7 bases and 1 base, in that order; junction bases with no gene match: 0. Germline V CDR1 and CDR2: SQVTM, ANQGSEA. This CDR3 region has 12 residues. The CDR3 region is CSGDRGTDTQYF. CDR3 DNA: TGCAGCGGGGACAGGGGCACAGATACGCAGTATTTT.

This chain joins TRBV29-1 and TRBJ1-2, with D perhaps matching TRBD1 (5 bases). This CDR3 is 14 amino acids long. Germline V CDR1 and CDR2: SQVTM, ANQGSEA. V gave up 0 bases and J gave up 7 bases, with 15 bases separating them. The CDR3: CSVEEQEGTGGYTF. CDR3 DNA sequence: TGCAGCGTTGAAGAACAGGAGGGGACGGGTGGCTACACCTTC.

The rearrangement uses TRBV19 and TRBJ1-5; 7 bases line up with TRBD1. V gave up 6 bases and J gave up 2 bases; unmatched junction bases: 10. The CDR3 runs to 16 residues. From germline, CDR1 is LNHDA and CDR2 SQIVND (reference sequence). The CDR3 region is CASRRQGNNGNQPQHF. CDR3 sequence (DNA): TGTGCCAGTAGGAGACAGGGCAATAACGGCAATCAGCCCCAGCATTTT.

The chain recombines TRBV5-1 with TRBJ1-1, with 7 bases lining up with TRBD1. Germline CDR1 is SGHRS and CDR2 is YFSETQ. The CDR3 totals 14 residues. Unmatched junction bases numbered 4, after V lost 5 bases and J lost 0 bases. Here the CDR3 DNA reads TGCGCCAGCAGGACAGGGCAACTGAACACTGAAGCTTTCTTT. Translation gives CASRTGQLNTEAFF. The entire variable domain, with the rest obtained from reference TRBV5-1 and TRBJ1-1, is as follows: KAGVTQTPRYLIKTRGQQVTLSCSPISGHRSVSWYQQTPGQGLQFLFEYFSETQRNKGNFPGRFSGRQFSNSRSEMNVSTLELGDSALYLCASRTGQLNTEAFFGQGTRLTVV.

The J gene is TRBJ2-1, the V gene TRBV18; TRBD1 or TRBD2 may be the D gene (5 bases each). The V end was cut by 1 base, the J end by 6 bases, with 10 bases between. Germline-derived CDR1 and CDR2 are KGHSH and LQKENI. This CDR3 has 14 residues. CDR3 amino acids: CASSPRAGGNEQFF. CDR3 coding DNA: TGTGCCAGCTCACCACGAGCTGGGGGCAATGAGCAGTTCTTC.

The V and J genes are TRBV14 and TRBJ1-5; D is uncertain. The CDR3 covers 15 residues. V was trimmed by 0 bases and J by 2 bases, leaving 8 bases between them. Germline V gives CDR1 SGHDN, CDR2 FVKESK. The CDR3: CASSQDITGNQPQHF. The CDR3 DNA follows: TGTGCCAGCAGCCAAGATATCACAGGCAATCAGCCCCAGCATTTT.

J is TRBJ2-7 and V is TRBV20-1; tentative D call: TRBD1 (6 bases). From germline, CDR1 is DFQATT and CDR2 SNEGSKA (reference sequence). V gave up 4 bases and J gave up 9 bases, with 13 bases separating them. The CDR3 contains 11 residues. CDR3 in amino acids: CSAIPRGGQYF. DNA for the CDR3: TGCAGTGCTATCCCCAGGGGTGGGCAGTACTTC.

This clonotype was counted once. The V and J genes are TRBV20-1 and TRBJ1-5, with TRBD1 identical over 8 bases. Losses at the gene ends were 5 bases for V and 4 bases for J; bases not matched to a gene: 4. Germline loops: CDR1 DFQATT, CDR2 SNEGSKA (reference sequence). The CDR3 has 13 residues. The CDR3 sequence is CSAGWTGNQPQHF. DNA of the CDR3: TGCAGTGCTGGCTGGACAGGGAATCAGCCCCAGCATTTT.

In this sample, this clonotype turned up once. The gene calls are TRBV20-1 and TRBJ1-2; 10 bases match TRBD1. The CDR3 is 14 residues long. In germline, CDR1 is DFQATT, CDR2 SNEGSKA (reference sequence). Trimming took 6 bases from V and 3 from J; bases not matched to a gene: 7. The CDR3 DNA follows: TGCAGTGCGGCGACAGGGGGCGCAGACTATGGCTACACCTTC. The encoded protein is CSAATGGADYGYTF.

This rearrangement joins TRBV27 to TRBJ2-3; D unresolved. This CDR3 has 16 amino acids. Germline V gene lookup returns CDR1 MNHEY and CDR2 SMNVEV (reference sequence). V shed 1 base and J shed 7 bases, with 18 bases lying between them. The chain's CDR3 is CASSLLVGPMGNTQYF. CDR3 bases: TGTGCCAGCAGTTTATTGGTCGGCCCCATGGGAAATACGCAGTATTTT.

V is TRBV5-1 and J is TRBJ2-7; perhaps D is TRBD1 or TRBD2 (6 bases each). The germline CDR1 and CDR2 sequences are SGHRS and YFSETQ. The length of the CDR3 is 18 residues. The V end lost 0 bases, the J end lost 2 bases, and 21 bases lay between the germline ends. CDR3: CASSLERGARGDPYEQYF. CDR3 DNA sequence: TGCGCCAGCAGCTTGGAACGGGGAGCTAGGGGGGACCCCTACGAGCAGTACTTC.

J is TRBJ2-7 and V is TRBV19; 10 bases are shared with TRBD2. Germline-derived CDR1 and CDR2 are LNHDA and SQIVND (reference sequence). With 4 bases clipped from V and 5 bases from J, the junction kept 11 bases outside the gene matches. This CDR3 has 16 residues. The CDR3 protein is CASSKVRGLAQDEQYF. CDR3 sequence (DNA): TGTGCCAGTAGTAAGGTCCGGGGACTAGCGCAGGACGAGCAGTACTTC.

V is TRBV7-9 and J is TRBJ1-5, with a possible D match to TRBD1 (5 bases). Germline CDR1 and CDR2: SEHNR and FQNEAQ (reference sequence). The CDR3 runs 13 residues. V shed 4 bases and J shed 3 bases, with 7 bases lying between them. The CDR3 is CASSSDTNQPQHF. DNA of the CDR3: TGTGCCAGCAGCTCGGACACCAATCAGCCCCAGCATTTT.

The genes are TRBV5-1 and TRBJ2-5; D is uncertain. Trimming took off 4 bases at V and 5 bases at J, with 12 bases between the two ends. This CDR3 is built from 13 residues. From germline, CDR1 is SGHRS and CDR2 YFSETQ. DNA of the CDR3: TGCGCCAGCAGCCCCTCGGAATCGGAGACCCAGTACTTC. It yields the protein CASSPSESETQYF.

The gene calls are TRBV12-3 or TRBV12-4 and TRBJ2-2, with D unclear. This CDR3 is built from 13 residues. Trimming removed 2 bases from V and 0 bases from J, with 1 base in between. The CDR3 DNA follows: TGTGCCAGCAGTTTACCGAACACCGGGGAGCTGTTTTTT. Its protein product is CASSLPNTGELFF.

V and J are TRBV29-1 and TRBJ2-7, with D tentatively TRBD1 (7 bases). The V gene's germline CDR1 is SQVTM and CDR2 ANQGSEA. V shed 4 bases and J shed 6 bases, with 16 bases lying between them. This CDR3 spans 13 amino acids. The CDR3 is CSVVGPGGLEQYF. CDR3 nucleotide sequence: TGCAGCGTTGTCGGTCCAGGGGGGCTCGAGCAGTACTTC.

CDR3 sequence: CASGWTAEAFF. CDR3 DNA: TGTGCCAGTGGATGGACGGCTGAAGCTTTCTTT. J is TRBJ1-1 and V is TRBV28; D not resolved. With 9 bases removed from V and 6 bases from J, the gap between germline ends came to 11 bases. The CDR3 totals 11 residues. In germline, CDR1 is MDHEN, CDR2 SYDVKM.

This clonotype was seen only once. CDR3 DNA: TGTGCCACCAGTGATCGACAGGCAAGCCCCTTAGTGACAGATACGCAGTATTTT. It translates to CATSDRQASPLVTDTQYF. The genes are TRBV24-1 and TRBJ2-3; D is possibly TRBD1 (6 bases). The CDR3 consists of 18 residues. V was shortened by 3 bases and J by 3 bases, with 21 bases between the two germline ends. From germline, CDR1 is KGHDR and CDR2 SFDVKD.

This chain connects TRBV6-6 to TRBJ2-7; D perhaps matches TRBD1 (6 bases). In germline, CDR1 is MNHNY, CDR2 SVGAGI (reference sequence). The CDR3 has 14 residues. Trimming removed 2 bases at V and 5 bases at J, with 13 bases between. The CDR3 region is CASSYVRGANEQYF. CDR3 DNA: TGTGCCAGCAGTTACGTCAGGGGAGCTAACGAGCAGTACTTC.

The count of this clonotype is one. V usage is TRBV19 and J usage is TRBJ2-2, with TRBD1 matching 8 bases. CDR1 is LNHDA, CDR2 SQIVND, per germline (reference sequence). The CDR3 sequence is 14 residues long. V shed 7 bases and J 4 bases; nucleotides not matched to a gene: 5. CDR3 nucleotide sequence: TGTGCCAGTACCGGGACAGGTCGCACCGGGGAGCTGTTTTTT. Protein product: CASTGTGRTGELFF.

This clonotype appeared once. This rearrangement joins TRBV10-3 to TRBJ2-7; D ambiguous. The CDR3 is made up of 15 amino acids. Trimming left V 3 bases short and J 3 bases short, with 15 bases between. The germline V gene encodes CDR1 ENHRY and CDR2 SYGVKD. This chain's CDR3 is CAISDPGLNYYEQYF. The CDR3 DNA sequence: TGTGCCATCAGTGACCCGGGCCTAAACTACTACGAGCAGTACTTC.